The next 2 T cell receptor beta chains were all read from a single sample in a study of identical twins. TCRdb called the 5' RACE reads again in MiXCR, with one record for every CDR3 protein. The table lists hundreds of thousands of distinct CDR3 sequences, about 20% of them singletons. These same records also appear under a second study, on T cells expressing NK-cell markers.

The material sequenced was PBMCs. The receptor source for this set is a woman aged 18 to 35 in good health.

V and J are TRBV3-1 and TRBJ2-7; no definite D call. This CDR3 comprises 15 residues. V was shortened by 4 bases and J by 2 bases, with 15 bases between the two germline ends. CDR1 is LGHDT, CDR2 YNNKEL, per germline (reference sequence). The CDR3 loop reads CASSPTSTQTYEQYF. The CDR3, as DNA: TGTGCCAGCAGCCCCACAAGCACTCAGACCTACGAGCAGTACTTC.

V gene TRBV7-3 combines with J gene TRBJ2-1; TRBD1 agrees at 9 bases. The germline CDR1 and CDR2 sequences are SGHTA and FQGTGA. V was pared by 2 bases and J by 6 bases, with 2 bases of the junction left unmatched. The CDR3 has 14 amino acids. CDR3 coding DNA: TGTGCCAGCAGCTTACAGACAGGGGGCAATGAGCAGTTCTTC. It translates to CASSLQTGGNEQFF.